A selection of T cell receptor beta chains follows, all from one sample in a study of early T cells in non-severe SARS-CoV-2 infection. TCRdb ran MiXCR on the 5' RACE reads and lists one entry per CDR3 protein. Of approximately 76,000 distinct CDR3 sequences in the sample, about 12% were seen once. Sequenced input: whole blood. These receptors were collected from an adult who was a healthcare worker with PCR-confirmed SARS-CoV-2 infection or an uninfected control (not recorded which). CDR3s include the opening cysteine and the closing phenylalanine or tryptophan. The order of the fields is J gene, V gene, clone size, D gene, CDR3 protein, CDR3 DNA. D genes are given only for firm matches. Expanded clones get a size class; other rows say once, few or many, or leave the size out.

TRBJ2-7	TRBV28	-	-	CASSQSGYYEQYF	TGTGCCAGCAGTCAGAGCGGGTACTACGAGCAGTACTTC
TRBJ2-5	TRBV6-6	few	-	CASEGETQYF	TGTGCCAGTGAGGGGGAGACCCAGTACTTC
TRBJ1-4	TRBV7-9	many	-	CASSLGVSNEKLFF	TGTGCCAGCAGCTTAGGGGTGTCTAATGAAAAACTGTTTTTT
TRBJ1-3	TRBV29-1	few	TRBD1	CSVLDRDINTIYF	TGCAGCGTCCTGGACAGGGATATAAACACCATATATTTT
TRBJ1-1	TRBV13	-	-	CASRDSSLNAFF	TGTGCCAGCAGGGACAGTTCTTTGAATGCTTTCTTT
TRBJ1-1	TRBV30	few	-	CAWEAGAATQAFF	TGTGCCTGGGAGGCAGGGGCCGCGACCCAAGCTTTCTTT
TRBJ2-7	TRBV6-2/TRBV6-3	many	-	CASRRTGFEQYF	TGTGCCAGCAGAAGGACGGGTTTCGAGCAGTACTTC
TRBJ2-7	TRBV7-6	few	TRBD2	CASSRLAGGSYEQYF	TGTGCCAGCAGCAGGCTAGCGGGGGGATCCTACGAGCAGTACTTC
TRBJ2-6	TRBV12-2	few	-	CASRLVMSGANVLTF	TGTGCAAGTCGCCTGGTCATGTCTGGGGCCAACGTCCTGACTTTC
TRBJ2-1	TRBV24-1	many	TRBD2	CATSAPVAGGPGNEQFF	TGTGCCACCAGTGCCCCGGTAGCGGGAGGCCCCGGCAATGAGCAGTTCTTC
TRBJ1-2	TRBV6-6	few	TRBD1	CASRTTGEEGYTF	TGTGCCAGCAGAACTACAGGGGAGGAGGGCTACACCTTC
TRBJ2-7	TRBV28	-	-	CASSLTEGRYEQYF	TGTGCCAGCAGTCTGACGGAGGGCCGCTACGAGCAGTACTTC
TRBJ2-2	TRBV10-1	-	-	CASSGANSAAGELFF	TGCGCCAGCAGTGGGGCGAATAGTGCCGCCGGGGAGCTGTTTTTT
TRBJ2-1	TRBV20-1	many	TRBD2	CSAGTRGDEQFF	TGCAGTGCCGGGACTAGGGGCGATGAGCAGTTCTTC
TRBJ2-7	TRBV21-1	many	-	CASSKGTGDRLHEQYF	TGTGCCAGCAGCAAAGGGACAGGGGACAGATTACACGAGCAGTACTTC
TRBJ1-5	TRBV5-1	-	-	CASSLALDQPQHF	TGCGCCAGCAGCTTGGCCCTCGATCAGCCCCAGCATTTT
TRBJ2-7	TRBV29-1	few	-	CSVAGRLSYEQYF	TGCAGCGTTGCGGGACGGCTATCCTACGAGCAGTACTTC
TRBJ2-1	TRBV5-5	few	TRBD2	CASSPLAGAYNEQFF	TGTGCCAGCAGCCCTCTAGCGGGGGCCTACAATGAGCAGTTCTTC
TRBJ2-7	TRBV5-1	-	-	CASTIGQSTLSEQYF	TGCGCCAGCACAATCGGACAGTCCACTTTAAGCGAGCAGTACTTC
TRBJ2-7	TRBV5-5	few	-	CASSGKPYEQYF	TGTGCCAGCAGCGGAAAACCCTACGAGCAGTACTTC
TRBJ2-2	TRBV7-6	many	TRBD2	CASSSLAGVTGELFF	TGTGCCAGCAGCTCCCTAGCGGGAGTGACCGGGGAGCTGTTTTTT
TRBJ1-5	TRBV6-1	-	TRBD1	CASAGQGSVQPQHF	TGTGCCAGCGCGGGACAGGGAAGCGTTCAGCCCCAGCATTTT
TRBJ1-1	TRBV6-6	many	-	CASSFNRQVEAFF	TGTGCCAGCAGTTTTAATAGGCAGGTAGAAGCTTTCTTT
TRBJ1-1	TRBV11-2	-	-	CASSLYTEAFF	TGTGCCAGCAGCTTATACACTGAAGCTTTCTTT
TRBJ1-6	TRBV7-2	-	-	CASSLEGWSSYNSPLHF	TGTGCCAGCAGCTTAGAGGGTTGGAGCTCCTATAATTCACCCCTCCACTTT
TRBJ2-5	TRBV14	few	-	CASSQASLQETQYF	TGTGCCAGCAGCCAAGCCTCTTTACAAGAGACCCAGTACTTC
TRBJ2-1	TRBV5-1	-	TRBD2	CASSLTGTSGLEQFF	TGCGCCAGCAGCTTAACCGGGACTAGCGGGCTTGAGCAGTTCTTC
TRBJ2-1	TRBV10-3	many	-	CAISDGGGYNEQFF	TGTGCCATCAGTGACGGGGGAGGATACAATGAGCAGTTCTTC
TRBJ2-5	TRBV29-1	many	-	CSVRYRQETQYF	TGCAGCGTGCGGTACAGACAAGAGACCCAGTACTTC
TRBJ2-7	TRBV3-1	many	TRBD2	CASSQASGGNYEQYF	TGTGCCAGCAGCCAAGCGAGCGGGGGTAACTACGAGCAGTACTTC
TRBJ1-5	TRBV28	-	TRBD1	CASRTGVAQHF	TGTGCCAGCAGGACAGGGGTGGCCCAGCATTTT
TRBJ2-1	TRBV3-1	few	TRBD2	CASSQVAGTSGGLEQFF	TGTGCCAGCAGCCAAGTCGCCGGGACTAGCGGGGGGCTTGAGCAGTTCTTC
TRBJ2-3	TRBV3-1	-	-	CASSPYTSGDTQYF	TGTGCCAGCAGCCCTTACACCTCCGGAGATACGCAGTATTTT
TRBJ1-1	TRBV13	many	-	CASSPGALPGTEAFF	TGTGCCAGCAGCCCGGGGGCCCTTCCTGGCACTGAAGCTTTCTTT
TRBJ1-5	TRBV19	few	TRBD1	CASSPTGDISNQPQHF	TGTGCCAGTAGTCCTACAGGGGATATCAGCAATCAGCCCCAGCATTTT
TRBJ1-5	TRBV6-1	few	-	CATTFRARSNQPQHF	TGTGCCACCACCTTTCGGGCTAGGAGCAATCAGCCCCAGCATTTT
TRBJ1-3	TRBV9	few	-	CASSPSIGGPGNTIYF	TGTGCCAGCAGCCCGTCGATCGGGGGGCCCGGAAACACCATATATTTT
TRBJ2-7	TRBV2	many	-	CASSDREYEQYF	TGTGCCAGCAGTGACAGGGAATACGAGCAGTACTTC
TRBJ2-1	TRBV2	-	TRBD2	CASRSQGSGSNNEQFF	TGTGCCAGCAGATCCCAGGGTAGCGGGAGCAACAATGAGCAGTTCTTC
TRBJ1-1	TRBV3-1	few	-	CASSQESSLNTEAFF	TGTGCCAGCAGCCAAGAGTCCAGCTTGAACACTGAAGCTTTCTTT
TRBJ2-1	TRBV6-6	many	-	CASSPLGGRGVSEQFF	TGTGCCAGCAGCCCACTAGGCGGCAGGGGAGTAAGTGAGCAGTTCTTC
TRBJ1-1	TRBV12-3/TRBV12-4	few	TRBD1	CASSNRGWVLEAFF	TGTGCCAGCAGTAACAGGGGATGGGTGTTAGAAGCTTTCTTT
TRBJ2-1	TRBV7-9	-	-	CASSSPGQAYNEQFF	TGTGCCAGCAGCTCCCCGGGACAAGCCTACAATGAGCAGTTCTTC
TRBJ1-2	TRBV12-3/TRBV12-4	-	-	CASSLDRVGYTF	TGTGCCAGCAGTTTAGACAGGGTCGGCTACACCTTC
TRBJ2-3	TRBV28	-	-	CASSSTRALTDTQYF	TGTGCCAGCAGTTCCACTAGGGCCCTCACAGATACGCAGTATTTT